The clone carrying this TCR beta chain showed up just a few times. The antigen is unknown. V was clipped by 2 bases and J by 5 bases, with 2 bases between them. Per the germline V gene, CDR1 is MNHEY and CDR2 is SVGEGT. This CDR3 contains 11 residues. The data belong to a study of T-cell reconstitution after alpha-beta-depleted transplantation in children. Study-level points and caveats: At around two months after transplant, the alpha-beta T cells were reportedly derived from several hundred expanded clones that came from non-depleted graft cells. By one year post-transplant, T-cell counts and diversity largely arose from T cells that were newly produced.

Researchers prepared the TCRbeta library using unique molecular identifiers, the study reports. TCRdb reprocessed the PCR reads with MiXCR, giving one entry per CDR3 protein. The sample carries fewer than 250,000 distinct CDR3 sequences, over 15% recorded once. V usage is TRBV6-2 or TRBV6-3 and J usage is TRBJ2-3, with no clear D. This TCR came from a male patient aged 2-15 years who had a stem cell transplant for acute lymphoblastic leukemia, so the T cells may come from the graft donor. The sequencing here drew on PBMCs, mostly from graft donor cells, taken 360 days after TCRalphabeta/CD19-depleted stem cell transplant. The chain's CDR3 is CASSYEDTQYF. In nucleotides, the CDR3 is TGTGCCAGCAGTTACGAAGATACGCAGTATTTT.